The clone carrying this T cell receptor (beta chain) came up many times. This sample was included in a study of blood T cells in healthy people across ages. Then a second PCR, running roughly 7 to 11 cycles, was carried out with a sample-barcoded 5' primer and a J-beta primer mix. A single record per CDR3 protein comes from TCRdb applying MiXCR to the 5' RACE reads. The data show approximately 1.5 million distinct CDR3 sequences, with around 36% seen just once and around 11% held by the top ten. The specimen sequenced was blood. The source is a woman aged 25 to 39 in good health.

In DNA, the CDR3 is TGTGCCAGCAGCCCCAGGGGACAGGGCTACGAGCAGTACTTC. It codes for CASSPRGQGYEQYF. The V call is TRBV18, the J call TRBJ2-7; 9 bases map to TRBD1. The germline V gene encodes CDR1 KGHSH and CDR2 LQKENI. V lost 8 bases, J lost 3 bases, and 8 bases stayed unmatched. This CDR3 region has 14 residues.